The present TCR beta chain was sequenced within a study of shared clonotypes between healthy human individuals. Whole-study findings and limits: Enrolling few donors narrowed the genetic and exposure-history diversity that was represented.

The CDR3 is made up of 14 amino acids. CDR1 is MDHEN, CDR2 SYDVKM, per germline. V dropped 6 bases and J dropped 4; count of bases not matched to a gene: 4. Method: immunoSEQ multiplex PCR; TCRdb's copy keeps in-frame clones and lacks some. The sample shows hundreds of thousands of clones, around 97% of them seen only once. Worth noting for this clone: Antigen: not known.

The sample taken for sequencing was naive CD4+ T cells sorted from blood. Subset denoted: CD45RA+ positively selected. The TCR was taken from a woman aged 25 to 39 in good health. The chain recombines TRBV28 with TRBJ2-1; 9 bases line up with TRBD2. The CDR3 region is CASSRLAEYNEQFF. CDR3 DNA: TGTGCCAGCAGCCGACTAGCGGAGTACAATGAGCAGTTCTTC.